This T cell receptor beta chain was recovered during a study of cytomegalovirus exposure and HLA in healthy donors. The V gene end was trimmed by 8 bases and the J gene end by 2 bases; junction bases not matched to a gene: 6. In germline, CDR1 is MNHEY, CDR2 SVGAGI. The CDR3 runs 14 residues. The primer mix had 60 Vbeta and 13 Jbeta primers. The assay was immunoSEQ multiplex PCR, and TCRdb's table has in-frame clones only and misses some. This sample has under 150,000 clones, with roughly 77% found just once. Material: PBMCs. The V and J genes are TRBV6-5 and TRBJ1-3, with TRBD1 matching 7 bases. The TCR sequence derives from a woman aged 40 to 50 in good health and CMV-seropositive. The CDR3 nucleotides are TGTGCCAGCGGCCGGGACAGCCCTGGAAACACCATATATTTT. Encoded protein: CASGRDSPGNTIYF.